This TCR beta chain emerged from a study of response to subunit inactivated influenza vaccine. This clonotype was detected only a few times. The target antigen is unknown. Each CDR3 protein gets one entry after TCRdb re-called the RT-PCR reads with MiXCR. This table has about 190,000 distinct CDR3 sequences, 13% to 15% appearing once. Study-level findings and limits: Few new T cells, the authors suggested, are recruited by each seasonal influenza vaccination.

Germline V gene sequence: CDR1 ENHRY, CDR2 SYGVKD. The CDR3 runs to 16 residues. V gave up 3 bases and J gave up 5 bases; unmatched junction bases: 9. The sequence was obtained from a man aged 50 to 59 who received an inactivated influenza vaccine. Here the sequenced sample was CD8+ T cells sorted from PBMCs, taken 5 days after vaccination. The rearrangement joins TRBV10-3 to TRBJ2-3, with 9 bases matching TRBD1. In nucleotides, the CDR3 is TGTGCCATCAGTGATATTTGGGACAGGGTTCAAGATACGCAGTATTTT. It is translated as CAISDIWDRVQDTQYF.